This T cell receptor (beta chain) was recovered during a study of brain T cells in children with intractable seizures. Sequencing was performed with immunoSEQ multiplex PCR; in TCRdb, only in-frame clones are kept and a portion is missing. The table lists hundreds of thousands of clones, approximately 93% of them singletons. Germline CDR1 is SNHLY and CDR2 is FYNNEI. The V and J ends lost 4 bases and 8 bases respectively, with 8 bases between them. The CDR3 consists of 12 residues. Time point in this sample: blood from clinic visit 5 months post-surgery; TSC patient then seizure free. The clonotype originates from a boy less than two years old with tuberous sclerosis and intractable seizures. The chain is built from TRBV2 and TRBJ1-4, with unresolved D. This sample comprised peripheral blood, obtained 4 to 5 months after surgery. The CDR3 coding sequence is TGTGCCAGCAGTGTCGGTCGGGAAAAACTGTTTTTT. Amino acid sequence: CASSVGREKLFF.